The 6 T cell receptor beta chains below all came from one sample that was sequenced in a study of human T cells and chemical hapten exposure (dated by TCRdb to 2020 to 2022). The time point label on this specimen signifies: patch test 2, 6 weeks after DPC sensitization. The sample's treatment or condition label, in plain terms: therapeutic diphenylcyclopropenone sensitization with weekly scalp DPC. Library construction relied on RACE. This sample was sequenced with a NextSeq 500. TCRdb reprocessed the public reads (quality trimming at Q25 with fastp, clone calling with MiXCR) and kept in-frame beta chains. When rows share a CDR3 protein, they turn into one entry using the most common DNA and genes. Across this sample there are about 73,000 distinct CDR3 sequences, with about 8.5% seen only once. The ten largest account for nearly 3.5% of the sample. The input for sequencing was whole blood, taken in connection with sensitization to the hapten diphenylcyclopropenone (DPC). Source of these receptors: a woman in her forties or fifties with alopecia areata. Some clones in this sample may be carry-over from other donors' samples.

This clonotype was recorded a few times. CDR3 nucleotide sequence: TGTGCCAGCAGTTATAGCCCGGGGACGGGGTCACCCCTCCACTTT. This encodes CASSYSPGTGSPLHF. The gene calls are TRBV6-5 and TRBJ1-6; a possible D gene is TRBD1 (5 bases). The CDR3 is 15 amino acids. Germline CDR1 is MNHEY and CDR2 is SVGAGI. Trimming removed 3 bases at V and 10 bases at J, with 16 bases between.

This clonotype was counted only a few times. V gene TRBV29-1 combines with J gene TRBJ2-7; 8 bases align to TRBD1. The CDR3 sequence is 13 residues long. The V segment lost 5 bases and the J segment 4 bases; nucleotides outside the gene matches: 7. Germline V gene sequence: CDR1 SQVTM, CDR2 ANQGSEA. The CDR3 here is CSVIPGGGYEQYF. In DNA form, the CDR3 reads TGCAGCGTTATTCCAGGGGGCGGGTACGAGCAGTACTTC.

This clonotype was counted only a few times. The CDR3 is CSVEDRGTGVEQFF. The CDR3 DNA is TGCAGCGTTGAAGATAGAGGGACAGGGGTGGAGCAGTTCTTC. The genes are TRBV29-1 and TRBJ2-1; 10 bases match TRBD1. Unmatched junction bases numbered 6, after V lost 0 bases and J lost 10 bases. CDR1 is SQVTM and CDR2 is ANQGSEA in the germline V gene. The CDR3 runs to 14 residues.

V gene TRBV29-1 combines with J gene TRBJ2-5, with D possibly being TRBD2 (6 bases). The CDR3 has 11 residues. Germline-derived CDR1 and CDR2 are SQVTM and ANQGSEA. This CDR3 is CSAGTAETQYF. CDR3 coding DNA: TGCAGTGCCGGGACTGCCGAGACCCAGTACTTC.

The chain couples TRBV2 to TRBJ2-5; no clear D. V was clipped by 6 bases and J by 4 bases, with 18 bases between them. The CDR3 has 15 amino acids. Germline lookup yields CDR1 SNHLY and CDR2 FYNNEI. DNA for the CDR3: TGTGCCAGCAGCGCTCGAAACCAAGGATTAGAGACCCAGTACTTC. Translating it yields CASSARNQGLETQYF.

This clonotype was observed at least ten times. The chain couples TRBV12-3 or TRBV12-4 to TRBJ2-1; tentative D call: TRBD2 (6 bases). Trimming took 11 bases from V and 10 from J, leaving 18 bases between them. The CDR3 sequence is 12 residues long. Here the CDR3 reads CALRGALGEQFF. CDR3 DNA sequence: TGTGCCCTGCGGGGAGCGCTGGGGGAGCAGTTCTTC.